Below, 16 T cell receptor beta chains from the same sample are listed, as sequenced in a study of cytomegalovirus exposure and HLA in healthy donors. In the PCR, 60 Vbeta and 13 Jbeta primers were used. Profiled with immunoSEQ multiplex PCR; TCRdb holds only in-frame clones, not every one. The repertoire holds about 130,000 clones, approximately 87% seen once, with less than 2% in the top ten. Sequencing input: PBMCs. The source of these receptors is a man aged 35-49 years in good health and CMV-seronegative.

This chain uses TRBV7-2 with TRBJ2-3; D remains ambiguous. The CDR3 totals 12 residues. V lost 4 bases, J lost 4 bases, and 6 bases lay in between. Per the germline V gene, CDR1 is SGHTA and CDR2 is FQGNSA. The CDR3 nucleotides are TGTGCCAGCAGCTCTAGTGCAGATACGCAGTATTTT. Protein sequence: CASSSSADTQYF.

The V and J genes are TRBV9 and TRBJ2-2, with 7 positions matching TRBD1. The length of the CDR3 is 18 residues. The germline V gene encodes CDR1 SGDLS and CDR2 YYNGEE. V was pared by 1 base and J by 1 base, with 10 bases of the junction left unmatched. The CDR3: CASSVHGMAGGNTGELFF. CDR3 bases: TGTGCCAGCAGCGTACATGGGATGGCAGGGGGGAACACCGGGGAGCTGTTTTTT.

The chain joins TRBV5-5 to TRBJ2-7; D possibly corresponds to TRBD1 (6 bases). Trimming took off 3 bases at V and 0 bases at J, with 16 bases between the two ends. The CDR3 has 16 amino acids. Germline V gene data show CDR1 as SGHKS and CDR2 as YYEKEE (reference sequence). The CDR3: CASSSLQGLLSYEQYF. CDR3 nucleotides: TGTGCCAGCAGCTCCTTACAGGGTCTCCTCTCCTACGAGCAGTACTTC.

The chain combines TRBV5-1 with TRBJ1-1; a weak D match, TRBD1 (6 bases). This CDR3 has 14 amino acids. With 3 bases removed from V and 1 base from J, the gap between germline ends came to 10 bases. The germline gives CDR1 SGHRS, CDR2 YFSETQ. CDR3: CASSSQGRNTEAFF. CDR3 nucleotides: TGCGCCAGCAGCTCGCAGGGGCGGAACACTGAAGCTTTCTTT.

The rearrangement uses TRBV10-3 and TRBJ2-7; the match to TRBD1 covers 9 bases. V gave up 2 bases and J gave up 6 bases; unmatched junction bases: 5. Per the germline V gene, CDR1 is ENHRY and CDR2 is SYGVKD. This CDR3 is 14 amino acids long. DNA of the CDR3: TGTGCCATCAGTGAGGGGACAGGGACCCGCGAGCAGTACTTC. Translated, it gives CAISEGTGTREQYF.

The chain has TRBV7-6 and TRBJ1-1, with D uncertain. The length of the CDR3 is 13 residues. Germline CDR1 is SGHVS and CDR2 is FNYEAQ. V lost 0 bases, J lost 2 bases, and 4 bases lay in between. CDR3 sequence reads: CASSLATNTEAFF. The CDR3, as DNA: TGTGCCAGCAGCTTAGCCACAAACACTGAAGCTTTCTTT. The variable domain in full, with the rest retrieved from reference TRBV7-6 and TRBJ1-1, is GAGVSQSPRYKVTKRGQDVALRCDPISGHVSLYWYRQALGQGPEFLTYFNYEAQQDKSGLPNDRFSAERPEGSISTLTIQRTEQRDSAMYRCASSLATNTEAFFGQGTRLTVV.

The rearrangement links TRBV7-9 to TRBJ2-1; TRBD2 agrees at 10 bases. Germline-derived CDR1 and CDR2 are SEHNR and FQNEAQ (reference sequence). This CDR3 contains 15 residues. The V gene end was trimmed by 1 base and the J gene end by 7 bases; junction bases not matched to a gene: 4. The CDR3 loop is CASSLVLAGSNEQFF. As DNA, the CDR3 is TGTGCCAGCAGCTTAGTACTAGCGGGATCTAATGAGCAGTTCTTC.

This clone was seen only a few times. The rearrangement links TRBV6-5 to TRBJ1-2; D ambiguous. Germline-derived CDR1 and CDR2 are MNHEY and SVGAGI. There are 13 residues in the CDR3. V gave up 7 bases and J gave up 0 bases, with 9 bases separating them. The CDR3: CASKVDSNYGYTF. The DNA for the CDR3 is TGTGCCAGCAAGGTGGACTCTAACTATGGCTACACCTTC.

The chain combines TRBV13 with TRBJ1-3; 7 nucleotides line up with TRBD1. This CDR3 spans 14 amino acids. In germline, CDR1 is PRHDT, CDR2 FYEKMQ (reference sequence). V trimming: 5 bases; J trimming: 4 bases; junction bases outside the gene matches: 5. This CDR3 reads CASSEGTEGNTIYF. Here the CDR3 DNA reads TGTGCCAGCAGCGAAGGGACAGAGGGAAACACCATATATTTT.

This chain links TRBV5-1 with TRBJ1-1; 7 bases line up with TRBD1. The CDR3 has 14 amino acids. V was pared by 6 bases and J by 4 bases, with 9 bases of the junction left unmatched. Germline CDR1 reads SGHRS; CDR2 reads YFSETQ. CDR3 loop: CASTQATGITEAFF. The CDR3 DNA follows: TGCGCCAGCACGCAAGCGACAGGGATCACTGAAGCTTTCTTT.

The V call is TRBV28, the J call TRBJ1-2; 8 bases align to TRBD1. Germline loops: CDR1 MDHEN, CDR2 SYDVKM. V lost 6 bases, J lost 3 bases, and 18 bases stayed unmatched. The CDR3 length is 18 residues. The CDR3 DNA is TGTGCCAGCAGCCCTTTAGGCAGGGGGCGCGGGTTAGACTATGGCTACACCTTC. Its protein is CASSPLGRGRGLDYGYTF.

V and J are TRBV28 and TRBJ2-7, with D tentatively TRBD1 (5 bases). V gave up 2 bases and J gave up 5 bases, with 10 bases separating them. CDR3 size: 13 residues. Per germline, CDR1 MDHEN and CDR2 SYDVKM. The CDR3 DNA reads TGTGCCAGCAGTTTAGTATCAGGGAACGAGCAGTACTTC. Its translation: CASSLVSGNEQYF.

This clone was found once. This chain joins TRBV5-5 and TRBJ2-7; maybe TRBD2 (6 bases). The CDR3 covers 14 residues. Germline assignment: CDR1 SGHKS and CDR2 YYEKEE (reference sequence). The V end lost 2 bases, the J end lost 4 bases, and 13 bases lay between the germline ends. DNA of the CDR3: TGTGCCAGCAGCTTAGAGGGAGGAAGGTACGAGCAGTACTTC. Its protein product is CASSLEGGRYEQYF.

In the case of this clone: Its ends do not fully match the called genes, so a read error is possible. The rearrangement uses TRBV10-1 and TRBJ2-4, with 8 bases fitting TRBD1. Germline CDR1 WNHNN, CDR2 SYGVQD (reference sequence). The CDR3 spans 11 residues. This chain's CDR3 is CASSEVDRVDF. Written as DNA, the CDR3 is TGCGCCAGCAGTGAGGTGGACAGGGTGGACTTC.

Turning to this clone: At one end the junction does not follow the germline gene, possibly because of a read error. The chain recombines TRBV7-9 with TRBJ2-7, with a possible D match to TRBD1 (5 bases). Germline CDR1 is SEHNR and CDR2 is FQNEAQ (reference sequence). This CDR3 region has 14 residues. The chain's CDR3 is CSSSLNGRDYEQYF. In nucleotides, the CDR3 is TGTTCCAGCAGCTTAAACGGCAGGGATTACGAGCAGTACTTC.

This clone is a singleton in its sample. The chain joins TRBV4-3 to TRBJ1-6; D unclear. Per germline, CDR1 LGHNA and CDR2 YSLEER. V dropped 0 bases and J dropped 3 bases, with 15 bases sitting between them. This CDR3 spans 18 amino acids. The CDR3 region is CASSQDSREGVYNSPLHF. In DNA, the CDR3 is TGCGCCAGCAGCCAAGATTCCCGCGAGGGAGTCTATAATTCACCCCTCCACTTT.